This record covers a single T cell receptor beta chain. It has no known antigen specificity. No base quality information exists; no much larger clone differs at one position. Here V drops 4 bases and J drops 1 base, and the junction holds 2 bases not matched to any gene. From cysteine to phenylalanine, the CDR3 is 13 amino acids long. The read is trimmed to its CDR3 DNA, 39 bases read in frame from base 1. The germline V gene encodes CDR1 SGHTS and CDR2 YDEGEE. For TCR beta library preparation, roughly 2 micrograms of genomic DNA were extracted from the cryopreserved PBMCs. Longitudinal blood samples from CLL patients on ibrutinib monotherapy underwent high-throughput TCR beta sequencing. The patients were enrolled in a single-center, open-label phase 2 trial of ibrutinib monotherapy. Each clonotype received, on average, 10x coverage in deep resolution sequencing performed on a MiSeq, where the target depth lay between 1 in 1 million and 1 in 200,000 T cells. The immunoSEQ hsTCRB Kit was used to generate TCR beta libraries. The published analysis was carried out like this. The data were analyzed with ImmunoSEQ Analyzer and ImmunoSEQ Data Assistant, and V, D and J gene assignments followed IMGT definitions. Clonality, which ranges from 0 to 1, was calculated as one minus the normalized Shannon entropy of productive rearrangement frequencies. Only overrepresented clonotypes making up at least 0.05% of each patient's repertoire were included in the public clonotype analysis. Roughly 12 age-matched healthy donor repertoires from immuneACCESS were used as controls for clonality. Imported from immuneACCESS, the table was reduced by TCRdb to in-frame sequences with V and J called. These copies leave out some clones; in studies compared against another copy, an unresolved V gene accounts for under half, and the cause of the remainder is not known. That table supplies the V and J calls and clone size; D and trimming were determined from the DNA. The sample data list tens of thousands of clones, and 57% of these were observed just once. The ten largest clones represent less than 6% of the sample.

The data originate from a study of cytotoxic CD8 clonotypes in ibrutinib-treated CLL listed by TCRdb under 2021. The study in broad terms: The cohort included about 15 treatment-naive and approximately twelve relapsed/refractory patients; 17 were IGHV unmutated. Responses were partial in some 24 patients and complete in 2; after median about 70 months follow-up, about 14 stayed in remission and some twelve progressed. Response samples were obtained after a median of 12 months of treatment, with a range of roughly 6 to 40 months. An average of about 250,000 productive templates and tens of thousands of productive rearrangements was obtained per sample. Of the approximately 86 people in the trial, about two dozen had longitudinal samples available. Cryopreserved peripheral blood mononuclear cells were collected before treatment, at response, and at either disease progression or sustained remission.

Summary of the overall study and its limitations: Baseline clonality was found to be higher than that of age-matched healthy donors and was strongly correlated with circulating CD8+ T-cell counts. Public clonotypes were found to be uncommon and were observed to contract or remain stable during treatment; the increase in clonality was shown to reflect expansion of private clonotypes at ibrutinib response. Sustained-remission and progressing patients did not have matched sampling times, and lymph node repertoires were not examined. Clonality rose at ibrutinib response, remained stable during sustained remission, and dropped back toward baseline at progression.

This TCR came from a human donor with chronic lymphocytic leukemia. The V and J genes are TRBV5-8 and TRBJ2-7, with TRBD1 identical over 7 junction bases. The material was PBMCs, obtained before ibrutinib treatment. The CDR3 protein is CASSRGQSYEQYF. The nucleotides read TGTGCCAGCAGCAGGGGACAGTCCTACGAGCAGTACTTC.